The T cell receptor beta chain under discussion was sequenced for a study of cytomegalovirus exposure and HLA in healthy donors. For the study at large: Genotyping showed 70% to 90% of hundreds of donors falling in the Caucasian-associated ancestry cluster.

The CDR3 is made up of 14 amino acids. V was clipped by 4 bases and J by 6 bases; unmatched bases: 3. CDR1 LGHNA and CDR2 YNFKEQ come from the germline V gene. This clone was seen a single time. Primers included in the PCR were 60 Vbeta and 13 Jbeta primers. Produced via immunoSEQ multiplex PCR; TCRdb's table is partial and in-frame only. Of approximately 200,000 clones listed, about 77% are singletons. Sequencing was carried out using PBMCs. This chain links TRBV4-2 with TRBJ2-7, with 13 bases identical to TRBD2. The TCR originated in a woman aged 30 to 39 in good health and CMV-seropositive. The CDR3 region has the DNA TGTGCCAGCAGCCTACTAGCGGGGGGGCGCGAGCAGTACTTC. Translation: CASSLLAGGREQYF.